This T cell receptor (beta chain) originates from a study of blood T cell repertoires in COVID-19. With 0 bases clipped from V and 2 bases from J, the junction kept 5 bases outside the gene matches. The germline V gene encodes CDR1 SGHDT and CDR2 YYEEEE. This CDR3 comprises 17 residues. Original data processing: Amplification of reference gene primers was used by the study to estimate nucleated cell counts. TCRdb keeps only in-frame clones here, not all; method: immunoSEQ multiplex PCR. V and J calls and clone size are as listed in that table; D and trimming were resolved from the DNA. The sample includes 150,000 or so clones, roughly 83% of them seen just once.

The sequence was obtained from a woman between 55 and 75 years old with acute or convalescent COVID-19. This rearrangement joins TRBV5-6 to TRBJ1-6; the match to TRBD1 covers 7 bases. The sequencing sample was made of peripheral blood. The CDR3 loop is CASSLEDRVPYNSPLHF. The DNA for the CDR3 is TGTGCCAGCAGCTTGGAAGACAGGGTCCCCTATAATTCACCCCTCCACTTT.